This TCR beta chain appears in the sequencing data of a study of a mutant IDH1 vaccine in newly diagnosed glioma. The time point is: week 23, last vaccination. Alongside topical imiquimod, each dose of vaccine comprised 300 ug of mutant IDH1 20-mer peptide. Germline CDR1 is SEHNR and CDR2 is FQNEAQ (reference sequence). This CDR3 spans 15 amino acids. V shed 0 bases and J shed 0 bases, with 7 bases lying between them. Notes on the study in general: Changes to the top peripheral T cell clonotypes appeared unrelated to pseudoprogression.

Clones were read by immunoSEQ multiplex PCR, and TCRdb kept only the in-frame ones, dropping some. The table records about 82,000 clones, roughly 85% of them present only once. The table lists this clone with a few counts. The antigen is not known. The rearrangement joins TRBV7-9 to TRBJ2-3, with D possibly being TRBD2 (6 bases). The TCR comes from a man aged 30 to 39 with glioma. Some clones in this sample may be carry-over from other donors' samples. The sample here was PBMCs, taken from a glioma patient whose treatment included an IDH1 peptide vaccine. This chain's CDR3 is CASSLARGSTDTQYF. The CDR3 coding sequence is TGTGCCAGCAGCTTAGCTCGGGGGAGCACAGATACGCAGTATTTT.